This T cell receptor beta chain appears in the sequencing data of a study of T cells in Graves' hyperthyroidism and ophthalmopathy. Study observations and caveats: Most expanded thyroid clonotypes above 0.001 recurred in blood.

Worth noting for this clonotype: The antigen is not known.

Amplification targeted TCR beta CDR3 regions from RNA transcripts. Using the HTBI primer set, a first-round RT-PCR was run on the TCR CDR3. TCRdb analysed the multiplex PCR reads with MiXCR anew, one entry per CDR3 protein. This sample has hundreds of thousands of distinct CDR3 sequences, with around 40% found just once. V was pared by 2 bases and J by 7 bases, with 14 bases between. CDR3 size: 14 residues. Each patient was aged 18 to 65 and had newly diagnosed hyperthyroidism of under 2 months' duration. The V and J genes are TRBV12-3 or TRBV12-4 and TRBJ1-2, with D perhaps TRBD1 (6 bases). This TCR derives from a middle-aged woman with Graves' hyperthyroidism. What was sequenced was blood. The CDR3 DNA sequence: TGTGCCAGCAGTTTAAGTTCAGGGGCGACTGGCTACACCTTC. This translates into CASSLSSGATGYTF.